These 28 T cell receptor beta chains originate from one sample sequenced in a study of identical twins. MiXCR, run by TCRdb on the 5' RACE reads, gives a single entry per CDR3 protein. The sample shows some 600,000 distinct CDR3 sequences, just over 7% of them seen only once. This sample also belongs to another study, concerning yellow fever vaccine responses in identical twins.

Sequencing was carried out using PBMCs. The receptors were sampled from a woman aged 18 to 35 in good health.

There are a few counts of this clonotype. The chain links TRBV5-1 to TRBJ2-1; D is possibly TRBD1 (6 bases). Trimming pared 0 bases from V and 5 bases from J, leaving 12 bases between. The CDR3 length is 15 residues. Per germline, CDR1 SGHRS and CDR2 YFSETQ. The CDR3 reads CASSLGQGQNNEQFF. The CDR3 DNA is TGCGCCAGCAGCTTGGGGCAGGGGCAGAACAATGAGCAGTTCTTC.

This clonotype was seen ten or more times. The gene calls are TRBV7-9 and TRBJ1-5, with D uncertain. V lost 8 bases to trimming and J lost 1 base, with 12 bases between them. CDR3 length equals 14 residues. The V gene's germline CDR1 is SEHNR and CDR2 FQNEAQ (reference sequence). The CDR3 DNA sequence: TGTGCCAGCTCCGGCGGCGGAAGCAATCAGCCCCAGCATTTT. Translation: CASSGGGSNQPQHF.

The chain's CDR3 is CATQPGRNYNEQFF. CDR3 DNA: TGTGCCACCCAACCGGGACGGAACTACAATGAGCAGTTCTTC. V is TRBV6-4 and J is TRBJ2-1; the D gene could be TRBD1 or TRBD2 (5 bases each). The CDR3 is 14 amino acids. Per germline, CDR1 MRHNA and CDR2 SNTAGT. V lost 10 bases and J 3 bases, leaving 16 bases between the germline ends.

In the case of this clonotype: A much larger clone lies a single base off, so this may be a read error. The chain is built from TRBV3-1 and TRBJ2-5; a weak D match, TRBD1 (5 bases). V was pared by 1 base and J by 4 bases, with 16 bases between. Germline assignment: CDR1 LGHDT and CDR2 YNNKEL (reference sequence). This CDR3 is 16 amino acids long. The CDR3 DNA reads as TGTGCCAGCAGCCAAGTCCCAGGGAATATTCGAGAGACCCAGTACTTC. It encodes CASSQVPGNIRETQYF.

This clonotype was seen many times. CDR3 in amino acids: CASSSQIGGSTDTQYF. Written as DNA, the CDR3 is TGTGCCAGCAGCTCCCAGATTGGGGGGAGCACAGATACGCAGTATTTT. This chain links TRBV7-6 with TRBJ2-3, with a possible D match to TRBD2 (6 bases). The CDR3 covers 16 residues. Per germline, CDR1 SGHVS and CDR2 FNYEAQ. Trimming stripped 4 bases from V and 0 bases from J, with 14 bases between.

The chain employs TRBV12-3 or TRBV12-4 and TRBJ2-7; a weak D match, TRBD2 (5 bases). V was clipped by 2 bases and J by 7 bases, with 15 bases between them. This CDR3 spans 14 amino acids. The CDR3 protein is CASSLFLGSGEQYV. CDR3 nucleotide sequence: TGTGCCAGCAGTTTATTTCTGGGTTCGGGGGAGCAGTACGTC.

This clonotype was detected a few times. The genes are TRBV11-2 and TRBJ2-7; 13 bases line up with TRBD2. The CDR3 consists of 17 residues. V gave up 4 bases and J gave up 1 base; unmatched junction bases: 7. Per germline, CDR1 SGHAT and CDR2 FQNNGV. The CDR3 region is CASSSYRTSGSSYEQYF. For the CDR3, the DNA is TGTGCCAGCAGCTCCTACAGGACTAGCGGGAGTTCCTACGAGCAGTACTTC.

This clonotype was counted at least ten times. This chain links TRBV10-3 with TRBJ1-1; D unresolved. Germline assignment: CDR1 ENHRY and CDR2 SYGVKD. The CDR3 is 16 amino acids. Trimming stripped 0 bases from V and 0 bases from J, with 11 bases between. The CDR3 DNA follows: TGTGCCATCAGTGAGTCGCGGAATCGGGTGAACACTGAAGCTTTCTTT. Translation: CAISESRNRVNTEAFF.

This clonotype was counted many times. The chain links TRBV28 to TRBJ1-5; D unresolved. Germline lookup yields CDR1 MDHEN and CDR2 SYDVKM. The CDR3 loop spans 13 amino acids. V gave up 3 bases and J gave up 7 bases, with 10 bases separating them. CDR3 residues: CASSLRAGQPQHF. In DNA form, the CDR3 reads TGTGCCAGCAGTTTGCGGGCGGGCCAGCCCCAGCATTTT.

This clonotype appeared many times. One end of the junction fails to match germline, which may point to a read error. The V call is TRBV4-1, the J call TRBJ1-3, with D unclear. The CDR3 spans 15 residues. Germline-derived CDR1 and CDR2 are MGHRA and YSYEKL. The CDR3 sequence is CASSEEVQSGNTIYF. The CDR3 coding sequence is TGCGCCAGCAGCGAAGAGGTACAGTCCGGAAACACCATATATTTT.

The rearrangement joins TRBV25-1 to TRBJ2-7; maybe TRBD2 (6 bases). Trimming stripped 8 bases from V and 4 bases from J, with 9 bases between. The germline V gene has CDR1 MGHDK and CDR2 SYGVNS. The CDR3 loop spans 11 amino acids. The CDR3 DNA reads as TGTGCCAGCGGTCGGGGGTACGAGCAGTACTTC. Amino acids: CASGRGYEQYF.

CDR3 amino acids: CSARTSVGDTQYF. The CDR3 nucleotides are TGCAGTGCTAGAACAAGCGTAGGAGATACGCAGTATTTT. The gene calls are TRBV20-1 and TRBJ2-3; D unresolved. Germline values: CDR1 DFQATT, CDR2 SNEGSKA (reference sequence). The CDR3 is made up of 13 amino acids. Trimming took off 2 bases at V and 5 bases at J, with 11 bases between the two ends.

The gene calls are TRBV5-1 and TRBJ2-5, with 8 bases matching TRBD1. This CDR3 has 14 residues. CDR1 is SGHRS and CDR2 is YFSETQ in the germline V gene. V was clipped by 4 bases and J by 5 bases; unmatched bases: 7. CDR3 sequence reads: CASSSAGGGETQYF. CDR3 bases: TGCGCCAGCAGCAGTGCAGGGGGCGGGGAGACCCAGTACTTC.

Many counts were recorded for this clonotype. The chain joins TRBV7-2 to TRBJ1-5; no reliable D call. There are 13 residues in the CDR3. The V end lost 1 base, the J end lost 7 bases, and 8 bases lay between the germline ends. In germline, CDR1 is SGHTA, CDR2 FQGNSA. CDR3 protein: CASSLVRQQPQHF. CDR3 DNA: TGTGCCAGCAGCTTAGTTAGGCAGCAGCCCCAGCATTTT.

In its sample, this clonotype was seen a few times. In nucleotides, the CDR3 is TGTGCCAGCAGCAAACCTGGGCTAGCCGCATCCTACGAGCAGTACTTC. Protein product: CASSKPGLAASYEQYF. The rearrangement uses TRBV5-6 and TRBJ2-7, with a possible D match to TRBD2 (5 bases). Trimming removed 4 bases at V and 1 base at J, with 18 bases between. Germline V gene data show CDR1 as SGHDT and CDR2 as YYEEEE. This CDR3 region has 16 residues.

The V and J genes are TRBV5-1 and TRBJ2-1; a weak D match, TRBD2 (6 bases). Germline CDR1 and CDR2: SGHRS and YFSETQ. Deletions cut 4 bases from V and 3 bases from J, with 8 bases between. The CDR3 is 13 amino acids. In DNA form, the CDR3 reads TGCGCCAGCAGCGTGACTAGCTACAATGAGCAGTTCTTC. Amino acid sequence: CASSVTSYNEQFF.

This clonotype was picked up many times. Written as DNA, the CDR3 is TGTGCCAGCAGCTTACCGACAGGAAACACCGGGGAGCTGTTTTTT. It is translated as CASSLPTGNTGELFF. The chain combines TRBV7-9 with TRBJ2-2; D is possibly TRBD1 (6 bases). The CDR3 covers 15 residues. The germline V gene has CDR1 SEHNR and CDR2 FQNEAQ (reference sequence). Trimming took off 2 bases at V and 2 bases at J, with 9 bases between the two ends.

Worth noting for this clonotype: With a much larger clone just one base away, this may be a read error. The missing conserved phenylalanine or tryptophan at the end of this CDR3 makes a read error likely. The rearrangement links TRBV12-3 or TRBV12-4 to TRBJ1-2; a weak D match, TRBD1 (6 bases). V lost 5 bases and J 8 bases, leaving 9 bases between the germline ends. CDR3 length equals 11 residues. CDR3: CASSTGLGYTS. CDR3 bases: TGTGCCAGCAGTACAGGGTTAGGCTACACCTCC.

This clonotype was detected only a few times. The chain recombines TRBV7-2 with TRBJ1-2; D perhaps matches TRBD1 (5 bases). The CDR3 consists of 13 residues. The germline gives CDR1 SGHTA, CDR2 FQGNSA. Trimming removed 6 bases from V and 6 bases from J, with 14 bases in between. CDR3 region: CASRKTGGNGYTF. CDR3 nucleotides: TGTGCCAGCAGGAAAACCGGGGGGAATGGCTACACCTTC.

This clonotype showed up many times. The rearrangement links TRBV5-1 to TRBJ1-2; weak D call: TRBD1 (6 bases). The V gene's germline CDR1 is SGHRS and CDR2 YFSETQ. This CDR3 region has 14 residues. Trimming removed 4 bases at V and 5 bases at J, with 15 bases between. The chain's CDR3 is CASSPGQREYGYTF. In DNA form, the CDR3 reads TGCGCCAGCAGCCCCGGACAGAGAGAATATGGCTACACCTTC.

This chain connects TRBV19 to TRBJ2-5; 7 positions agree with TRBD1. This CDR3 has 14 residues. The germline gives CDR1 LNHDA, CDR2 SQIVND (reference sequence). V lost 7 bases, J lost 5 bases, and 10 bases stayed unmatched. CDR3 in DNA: TGTGCCAGTAATCCACAGGGGTCTCGGGAGACCCAGTACTTC. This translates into CASNPQGSRETQYF.

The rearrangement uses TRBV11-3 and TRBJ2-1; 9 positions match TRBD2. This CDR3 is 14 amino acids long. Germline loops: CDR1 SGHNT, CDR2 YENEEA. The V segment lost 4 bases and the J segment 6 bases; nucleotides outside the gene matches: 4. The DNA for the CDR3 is TGTGCCAGCAGCTGGGCGGGAGGGCCCAATGAGCAGTTCTTC. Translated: CASSWAGGPNEQFF.

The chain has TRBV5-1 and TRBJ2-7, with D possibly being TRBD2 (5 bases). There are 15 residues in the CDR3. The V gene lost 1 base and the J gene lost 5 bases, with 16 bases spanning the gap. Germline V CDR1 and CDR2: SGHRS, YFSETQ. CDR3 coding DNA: TGCGCCAGCAGCTTGATAGTCGTGGGAGTAGACGAGCAGTACTTC. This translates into CASSLIVVGVDEQYF.

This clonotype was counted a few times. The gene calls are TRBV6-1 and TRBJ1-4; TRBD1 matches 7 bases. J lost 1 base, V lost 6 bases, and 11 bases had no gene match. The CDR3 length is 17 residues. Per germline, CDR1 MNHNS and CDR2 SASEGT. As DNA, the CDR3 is TGTGCCAGCAGGAGGTTCCCCACAGGGGAAACTAATGAAAAACTGTTTTTT. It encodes CASRRFPTGETNEKLFF.

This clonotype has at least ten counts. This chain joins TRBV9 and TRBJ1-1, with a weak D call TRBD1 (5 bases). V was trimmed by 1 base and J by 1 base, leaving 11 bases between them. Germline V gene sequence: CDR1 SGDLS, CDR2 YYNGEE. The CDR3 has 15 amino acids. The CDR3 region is CASSVLSGPNTEAFF. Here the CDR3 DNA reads TGTGCCAGCAGCGTATTGTCGGGACCGAACACTGAAGCTTTCTTT.

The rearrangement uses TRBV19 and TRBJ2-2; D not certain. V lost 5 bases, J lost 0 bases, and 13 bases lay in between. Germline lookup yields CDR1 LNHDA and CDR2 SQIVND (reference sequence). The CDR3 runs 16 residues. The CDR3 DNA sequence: TGTGCCAGTAGTCGACTGTGGACGGCGAACACCGGGGAGCTGTTTTTT. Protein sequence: CASSRLWTANTGELFF.

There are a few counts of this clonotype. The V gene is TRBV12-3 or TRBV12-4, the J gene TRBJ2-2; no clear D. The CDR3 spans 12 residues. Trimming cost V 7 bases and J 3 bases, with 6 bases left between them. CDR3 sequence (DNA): TGTGCCAGCACTCGGGACACCGGGGAGCTGTTTTTT. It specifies CASTRDTGELFF.

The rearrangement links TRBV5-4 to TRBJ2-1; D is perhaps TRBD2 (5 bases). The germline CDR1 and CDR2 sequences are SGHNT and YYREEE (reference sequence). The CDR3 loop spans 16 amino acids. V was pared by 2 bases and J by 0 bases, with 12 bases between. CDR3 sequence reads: CASSFRGQRSYNEQFF. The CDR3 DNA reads TGTGCCAGCAGCTTCCGCGGGCAACGCTCCTACAATGAGCAGTTCTTC.